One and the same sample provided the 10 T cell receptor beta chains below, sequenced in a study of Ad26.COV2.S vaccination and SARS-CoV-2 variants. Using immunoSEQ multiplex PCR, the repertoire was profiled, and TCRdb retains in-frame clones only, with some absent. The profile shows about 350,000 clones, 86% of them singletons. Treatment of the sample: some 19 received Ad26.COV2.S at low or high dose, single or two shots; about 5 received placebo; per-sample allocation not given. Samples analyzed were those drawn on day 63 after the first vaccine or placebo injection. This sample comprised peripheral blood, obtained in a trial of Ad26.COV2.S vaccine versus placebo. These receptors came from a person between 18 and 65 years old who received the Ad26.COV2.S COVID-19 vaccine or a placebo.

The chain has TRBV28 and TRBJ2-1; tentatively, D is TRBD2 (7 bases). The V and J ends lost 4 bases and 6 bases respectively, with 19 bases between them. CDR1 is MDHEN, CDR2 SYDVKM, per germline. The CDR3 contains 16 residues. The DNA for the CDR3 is TGTGCCAGCAGTTCCCACGGGGGGCAGTCGGGCAATGAGCAGTTCTTC. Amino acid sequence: CASSSHGGQSGNEQFF.

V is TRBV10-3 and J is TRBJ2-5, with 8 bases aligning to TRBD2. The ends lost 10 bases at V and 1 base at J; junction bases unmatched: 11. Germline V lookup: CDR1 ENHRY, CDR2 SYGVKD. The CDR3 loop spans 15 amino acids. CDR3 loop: CATGLAGRTQETQYF. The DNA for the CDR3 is TGTGCCACCGGCTTAGCGGGACGAACCCAAGAGACCCAGTACTTC.

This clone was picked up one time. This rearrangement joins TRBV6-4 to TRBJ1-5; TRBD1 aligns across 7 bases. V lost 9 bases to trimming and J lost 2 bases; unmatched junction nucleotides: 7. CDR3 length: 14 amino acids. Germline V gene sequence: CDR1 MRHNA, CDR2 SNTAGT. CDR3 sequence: CARRGQHGNQPQHF. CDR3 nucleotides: TGTGCCAGAAGGGGGCAGCATGGCAATCAGCCCCAGCATTTT.

CDR3 sequence: CASRRTETYEQYF. CDR3 in DNA: TGTGCCAGCAGAAGGACAGAGACCTACGAGCAGTACTTC. V is TRBV12-3 or TRBV12-4 and J is TRBJ2-7; D is possibly TRBD1 (6 bases). The CDR3 totals 13 residues. The V gene lost 6 bases and the J gene lost 2 bases, with 11 bases spanning the gap.

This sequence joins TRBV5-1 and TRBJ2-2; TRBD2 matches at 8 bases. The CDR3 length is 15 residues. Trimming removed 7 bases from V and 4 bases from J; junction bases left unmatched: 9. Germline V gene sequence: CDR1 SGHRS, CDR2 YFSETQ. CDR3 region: CASGPTSGPTGELFF. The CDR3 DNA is TGCGCCAGCGGACCCACTAGCGGACCCACCGGGGAGCTGTTTTTT.

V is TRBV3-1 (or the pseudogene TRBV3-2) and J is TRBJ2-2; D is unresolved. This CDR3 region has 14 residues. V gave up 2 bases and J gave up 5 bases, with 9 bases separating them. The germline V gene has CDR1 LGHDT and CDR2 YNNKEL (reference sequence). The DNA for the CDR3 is TGTGCCAGCAGCCAATCGCCTGGGACCGGGGAGCTGTTTTTT. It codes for CASSQSPGTGELFF.

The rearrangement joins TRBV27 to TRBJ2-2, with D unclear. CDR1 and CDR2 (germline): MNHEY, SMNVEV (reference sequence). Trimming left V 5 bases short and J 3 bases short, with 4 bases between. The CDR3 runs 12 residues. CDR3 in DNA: TGTGCCAGCAGTCGACACACCGGGGAGCTGTTTTTT. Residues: CASSRHTGELFF.

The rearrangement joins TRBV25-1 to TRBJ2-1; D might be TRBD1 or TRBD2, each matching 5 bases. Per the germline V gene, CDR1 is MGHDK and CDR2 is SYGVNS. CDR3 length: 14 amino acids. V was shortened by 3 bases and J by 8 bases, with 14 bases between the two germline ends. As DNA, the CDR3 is TGTGCCAGCAGTGATGGGGGTCGTGGGTATGAGCAGTTCTTC. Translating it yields CASSDGGRGYEQFF.

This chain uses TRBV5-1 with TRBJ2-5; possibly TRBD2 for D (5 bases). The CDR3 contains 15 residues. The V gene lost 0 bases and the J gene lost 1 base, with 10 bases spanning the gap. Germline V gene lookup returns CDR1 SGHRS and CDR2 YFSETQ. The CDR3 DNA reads TGCGCCAGCAGCTTGGAGAGGGTGACCCAAGAGACCCAGTACTTC. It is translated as CASSLERVTQETQYF.

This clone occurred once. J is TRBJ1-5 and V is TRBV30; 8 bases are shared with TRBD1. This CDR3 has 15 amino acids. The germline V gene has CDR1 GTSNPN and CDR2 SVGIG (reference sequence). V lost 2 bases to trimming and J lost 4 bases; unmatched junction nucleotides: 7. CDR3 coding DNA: TGTGCCTGGAGTCCTGGGACAGGTCTAAATCAGCCCCAGCATTTT. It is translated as CAWSPGTGLNQPQHF.